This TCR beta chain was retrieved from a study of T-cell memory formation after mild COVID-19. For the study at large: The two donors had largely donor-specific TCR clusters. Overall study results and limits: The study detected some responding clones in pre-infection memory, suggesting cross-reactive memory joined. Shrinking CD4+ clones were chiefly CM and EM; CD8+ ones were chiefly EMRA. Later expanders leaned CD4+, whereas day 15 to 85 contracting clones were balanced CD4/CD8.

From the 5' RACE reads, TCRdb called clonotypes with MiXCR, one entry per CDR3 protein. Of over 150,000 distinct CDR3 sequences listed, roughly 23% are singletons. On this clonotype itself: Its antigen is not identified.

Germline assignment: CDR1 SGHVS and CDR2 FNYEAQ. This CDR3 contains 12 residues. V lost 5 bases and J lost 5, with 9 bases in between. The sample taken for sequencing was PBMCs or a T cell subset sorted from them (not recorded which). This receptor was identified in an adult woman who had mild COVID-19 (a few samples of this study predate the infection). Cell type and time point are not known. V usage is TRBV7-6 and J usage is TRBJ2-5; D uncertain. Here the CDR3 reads CASSPDGETQYF. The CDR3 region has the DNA TGTGCCAGCAGCCCGGACGGGGAGACCCAGTACTTC. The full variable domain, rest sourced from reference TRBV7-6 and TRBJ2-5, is GAGVSQSPRYKVTKRGQDVALRCDPISGHVSLYWYRQALGQGPEFLTYFNYEAQQDKSGLPNDRFSAERPEGSISTLTIQRTEQRDSAMYRCASSPDGETQYFGPGTRLLVL.